The 7 T cell receptor beta chains in this list originate from one sample, sequenced in a study of T cells in Graves' hyperthyroidism and ophthalmopathy. Researchers amplified the TCR beta CDR3 regions from RNA transcripts. The HTBI primer set drove a first-round RT-PCR of the TCR CDR3. Each CDR3 protein gets one entry after TCRdb re-called the multiplex PCR reads with MiXCR. In the table there are a few hundred thousand distinct CDR3 sequences, 15% to 20% of which are singletons. Specimen: blood. The receptor source for this set is a man between 35 and 55 years old with Graves' hyperthyroidism.

This clonotype was recorded at least ten times. CDR3 nucleotides: TGCGCCAGCAGCTTGTCGACAGGGGGAGAGACCCAGTACTTC. Its translation is CASSLSTGGETQYF. The V and J genes are TRBV5-1 and TRBJ2-5, with 9 bases fitting TRBD1. In germline, CDR1 is SGHRS, CDR2 YFSETQ. V shed 1 base, J shed 4 bases, and the junction held 2 bases outside the gene matches. This CDR3 is built from 14 residues.

Ten or more counts support this clonotype. The chain joins TRBV5-1 to TRBJ2-3, with D unclear. With 0 bases removed from V and 3 bases from J, the gap between germline ends came to 8 bases. CDR1 and CDR2 from the germline V gene are SGHRS and YFSETQ. The length of the CDR3 is 14 residues. The CDR3 nucleotides read TGCGCCAGCAGCTTGGACTCTGGGACAGATACGCAGTATTTT. This sequence encodes CASSLDSGTDTQYF.

The rearrangement uses TRBV7-9 and TRBJ1-6; D is ambiguous. CDR3 size: 13 residues. Germline-derived CDR1 and CDR2 are SEHNR and FQNEAQ (reference sequence). The V gene lost 3 bases and the J gene lost 6 bases, with 6 bases spanning the gap. The CDR3 loop is CASSLGFNSPLHF. CDR3 coding DNA: TGTGCCAGCAGCTTGGGTTTTAATTCACCCCTCCACTTT.

Comments on this clonotype: A much larger clone lies a single base off, so this may be a read error. The V call is TRBV3-1, the J call TRBJ2-1; TRBD2 is a possible D gene (6 bases). V dropped 0 bases and J dropped 3 bases, with 27 bases sitting between them. The CDR3 has 21 residues. Germline assignment: CDR1 LGHDT and CDR2 YNNKEL (reference sequence). In nucleotides, the CDR3 is TGTGCCAGCAGCCAAGATCCCCCCGGACGGGGGAGATCCACTGGCTACAATGAGCAGTTCTTC. Residues: CASSQDPPGRGRSTGYNEQFF.

This clonotype was recorded many times. This chain links TRBV7-3 with TRBJ2-7; 7 bases are a match to TRBD2. Germline V CDR1 and CDR2: SGHTA, FQGTGA. This CDR3 has 15 residues. With 5 bases clipped from V and 1 base from J, the junction kept 8 bases outside the gene matches. CDR3: CASSLRGGGSYEQYF. Here the CDR3 DNA reads TGTGCCAGCAGCCTAAGGGGCGGGGGTTCCTACGAGCAGTACTTC.

This clonotype was detected many times. The V and J genes are TRBV5-4 and TRBJ2-2, with D maybe TRBD1 (6 bases). V was clipped by 4 bases and J by 4 bases, with 14 bases between them. The length of the CDR3 is 15 residues. Germline V CDR1 and CDR2: SGHNT, YYREEE (reference sequence). DNA for the CDR3: TGTGCCAGCAGCCCCTTCGGACAGCCCACCGGGGAGCTGTTTTTT. The encoded protein is CASSPFGQPTGELFF.

This clonotype has a count of ten or more. This chain links TRBV7-9 with TRBJ1-1; D is possibly TRBD1 (6 bases). V shed 3 bases and J shed 2 bases, with 10 bases lying between them. The CDR3 has 14 residues. Per the germline V gene, CDR1 is SEHNR and CDR2 is FQNEAQ (reference sequence). In DNA form, the CDR3 reads TGTGCCAGCAGCTTCTCAGGGGCCAACACTGAAGCTTTCTTT. It specifies CASSFSGANTEAFF.